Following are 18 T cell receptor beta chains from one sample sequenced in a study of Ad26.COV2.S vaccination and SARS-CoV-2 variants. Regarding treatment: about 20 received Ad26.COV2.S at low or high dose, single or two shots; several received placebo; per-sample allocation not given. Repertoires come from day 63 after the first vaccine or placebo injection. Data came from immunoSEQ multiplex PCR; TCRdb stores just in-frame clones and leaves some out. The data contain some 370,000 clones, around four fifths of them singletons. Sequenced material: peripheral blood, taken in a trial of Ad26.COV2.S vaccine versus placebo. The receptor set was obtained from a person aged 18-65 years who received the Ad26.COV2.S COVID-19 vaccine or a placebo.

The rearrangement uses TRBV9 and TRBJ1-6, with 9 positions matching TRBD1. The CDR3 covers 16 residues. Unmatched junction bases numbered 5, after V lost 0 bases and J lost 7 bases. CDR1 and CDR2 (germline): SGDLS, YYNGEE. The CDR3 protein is CASSVGATGGNSPLHF. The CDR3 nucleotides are TGTGCCAGCAGCGTAGGAGCGACAGGGGGGAATTCACCCCTCCACTTT.

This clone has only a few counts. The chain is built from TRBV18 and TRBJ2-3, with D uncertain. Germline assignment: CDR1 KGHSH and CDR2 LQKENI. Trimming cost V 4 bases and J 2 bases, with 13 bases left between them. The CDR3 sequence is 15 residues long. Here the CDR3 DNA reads TGTGCCAGCTCACTGTTGCTGGAATTCACAGATACGCAGTATTTT. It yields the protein CASSLLLEFTDTQYF.

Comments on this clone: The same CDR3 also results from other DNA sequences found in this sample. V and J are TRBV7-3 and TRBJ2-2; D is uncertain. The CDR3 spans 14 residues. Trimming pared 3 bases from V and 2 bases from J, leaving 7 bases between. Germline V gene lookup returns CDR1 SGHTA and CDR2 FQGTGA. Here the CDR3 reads CASSLTGNTGELFF. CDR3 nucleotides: TGTGCCAGCAGCTTGACGGGTAACACCGGGGAGCTGTTTTTT.

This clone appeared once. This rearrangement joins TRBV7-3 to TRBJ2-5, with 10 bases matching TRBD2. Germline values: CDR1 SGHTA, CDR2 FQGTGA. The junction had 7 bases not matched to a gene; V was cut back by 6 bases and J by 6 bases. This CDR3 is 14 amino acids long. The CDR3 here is CASSPSGSTKTQYF. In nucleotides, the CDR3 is TGTGCCAGCAGTCCTAGCGGGAGCACCAAGACCCAGTACTTC.

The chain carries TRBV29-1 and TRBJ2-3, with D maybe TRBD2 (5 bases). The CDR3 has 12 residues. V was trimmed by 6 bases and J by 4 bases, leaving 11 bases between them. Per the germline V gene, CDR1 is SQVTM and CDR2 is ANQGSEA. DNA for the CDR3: TGCAGCGTGCACCCCGGGGCAGATACGCAGTATTTT. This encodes CSVHPGADTQYF.

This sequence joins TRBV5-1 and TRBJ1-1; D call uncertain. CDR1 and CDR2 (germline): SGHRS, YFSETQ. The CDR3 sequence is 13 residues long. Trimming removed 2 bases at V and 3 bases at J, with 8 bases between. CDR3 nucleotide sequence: TGCGCCAGCAGCTTAATGGTGGACACTGAAGCTTTCTTT. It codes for CASSLMVDTEAFF.

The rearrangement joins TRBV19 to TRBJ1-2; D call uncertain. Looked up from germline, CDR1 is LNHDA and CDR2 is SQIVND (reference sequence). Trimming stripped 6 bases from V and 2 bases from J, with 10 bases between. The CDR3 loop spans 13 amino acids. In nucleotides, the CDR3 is TGTGCCAGTAGGGCAGGACTAAACTATGGCTACACCTTC. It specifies CASRAGLNYGYTF.

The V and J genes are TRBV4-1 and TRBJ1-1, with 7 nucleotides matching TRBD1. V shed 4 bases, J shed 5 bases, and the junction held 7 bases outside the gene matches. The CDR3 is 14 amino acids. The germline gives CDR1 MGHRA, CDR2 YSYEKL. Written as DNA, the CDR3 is TGCGCCAGCAGCCCAGGGGGGGCGGATACTGAAGCTTTCTTT. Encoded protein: CASSPGGADTEAFF.

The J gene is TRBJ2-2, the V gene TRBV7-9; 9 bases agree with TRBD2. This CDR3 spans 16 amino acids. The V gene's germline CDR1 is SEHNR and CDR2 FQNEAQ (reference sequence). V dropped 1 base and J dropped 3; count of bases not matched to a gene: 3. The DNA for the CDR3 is TGTGCCAGCAGCTTAGATCTAGCGGGGTACACCGGGGAGCTGTTTTTT. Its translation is CASSLDLAGYTGELFF.

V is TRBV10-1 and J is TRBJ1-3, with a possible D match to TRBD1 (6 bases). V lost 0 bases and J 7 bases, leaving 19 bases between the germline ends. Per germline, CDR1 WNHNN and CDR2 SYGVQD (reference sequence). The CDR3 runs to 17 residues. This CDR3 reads CASSESTSGQRGNTIYF. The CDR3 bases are TGCGCCAGCAGTGAGTCGACCTCGGGACAAAGAGGGAACACCATATATTTT.

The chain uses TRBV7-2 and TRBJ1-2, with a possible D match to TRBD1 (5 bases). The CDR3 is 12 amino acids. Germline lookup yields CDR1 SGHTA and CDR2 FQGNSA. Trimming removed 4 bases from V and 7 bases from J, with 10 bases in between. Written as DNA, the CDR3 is TGTGCCAGCAGCTGGGCTGGGGGTGGCTACACCTTC. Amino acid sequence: CASSWAGGGYTF. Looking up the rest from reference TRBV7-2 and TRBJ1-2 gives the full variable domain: GAGVSQSPSNKVTEKGKDVELRCDPISGHTALYWYRQSLGQGLEFLIYFQGNSAPDKSGLPSDRFSAERTGGSVSTLTIQRTQQEDSAVYLCASSWAGGGYTFGSGTRLTVV.

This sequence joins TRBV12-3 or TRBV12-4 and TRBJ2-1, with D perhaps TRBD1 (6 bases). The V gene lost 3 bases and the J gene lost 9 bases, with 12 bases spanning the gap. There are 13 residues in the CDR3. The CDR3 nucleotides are TGTGCCAGCAGTTTCTCCGGACAGATTGAGCAGTTCTTC. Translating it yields CASSFSGQIEQFF.

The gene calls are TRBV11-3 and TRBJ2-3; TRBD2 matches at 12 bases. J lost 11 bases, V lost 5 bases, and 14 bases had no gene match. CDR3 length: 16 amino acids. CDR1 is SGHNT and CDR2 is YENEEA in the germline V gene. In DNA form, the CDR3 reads TGTGCCAGCAGCCACCTCGGAGGACTAGCGGGATCCGAGCAGTATTTT. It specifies CASSHLGGLAGSEQYF.

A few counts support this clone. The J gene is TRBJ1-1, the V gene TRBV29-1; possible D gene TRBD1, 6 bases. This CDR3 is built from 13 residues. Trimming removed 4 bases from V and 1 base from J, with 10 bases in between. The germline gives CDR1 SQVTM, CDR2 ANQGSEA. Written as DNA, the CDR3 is TGCAGCGTTGCCGTACAGGGGAACACTGAAGCTTTCTTT. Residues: CSVAVQGNTEAFF. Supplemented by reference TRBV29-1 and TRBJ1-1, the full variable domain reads SAVISQKPSRDICQRGTSLTIQCQVDSQVTMMFWYRQQPGQSLTLIATANQGSEATYESGFVIDKFPISRPNLTFSTLTVSNMSPEDSSIYLCSVAVQGNTEAFFGQGTRLTVV.

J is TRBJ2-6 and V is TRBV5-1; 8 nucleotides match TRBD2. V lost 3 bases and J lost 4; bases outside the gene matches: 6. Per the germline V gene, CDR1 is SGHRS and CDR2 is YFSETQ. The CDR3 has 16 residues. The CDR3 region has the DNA TGCGCCAGCAGCTCCGGGAGGGAGTCAGGGGCCAACGTCCTGACTTTC. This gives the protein CASSSGRESGANVLTF.

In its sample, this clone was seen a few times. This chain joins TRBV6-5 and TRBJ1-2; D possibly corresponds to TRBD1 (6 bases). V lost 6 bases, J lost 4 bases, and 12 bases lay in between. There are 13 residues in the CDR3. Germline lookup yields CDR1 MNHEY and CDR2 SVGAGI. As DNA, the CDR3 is TGTGCCAGCAGACCACAGGGAAGCTATGGCTACACCTTC. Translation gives CASRPQGSYGYTF.

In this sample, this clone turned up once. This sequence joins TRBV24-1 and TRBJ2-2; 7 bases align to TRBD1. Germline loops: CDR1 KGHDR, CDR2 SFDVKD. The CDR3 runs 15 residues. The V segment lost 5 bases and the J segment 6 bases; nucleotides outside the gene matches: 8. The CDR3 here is CATSGSGTEPGELFF. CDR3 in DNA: TGTGCCACCAGTGGCTCCGGGACAGAGCCCGGGGAGCTGTTTTTT.

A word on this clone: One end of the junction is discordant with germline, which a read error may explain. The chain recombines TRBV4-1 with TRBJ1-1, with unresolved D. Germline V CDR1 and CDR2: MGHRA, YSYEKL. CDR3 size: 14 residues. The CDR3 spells CASRQGRTNTEAFF. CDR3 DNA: TGCGCCAGCAGACAAGGACGGACGAACACTGAAGCTTTCTTT.